This TCR beta chain was recorded in a study of radiation and T cells in renal cell carcinoma. Whole-study context: Nephrectomy followed 15 Gy stereotactic body radiation by 4 weeks.

This clone was observed a single time. Germline CDR1 reads MGHDK; CDR2 reads SYGVNS. The ends lost 7 bases at V and 0 bases at J; junction bases unmatched: 5. CDR3 length equals 15 residues. Noted time point: baseline pretreatment blood. The treatment denotes: 15 Gy SBRT to primary tumor, nephrectomy 4 weeks later. Serial blood draws occurred at baseline and 2 and 4 weeks post-SBRT. Data came from immunoSEQ multiplex PCR; TCRdb stores just in-frame clones and leaves some out. In the table there are about 140,000 clones, over 80% of which are singletons. The clonotype comes from a woman aged 50 to 60 with renal cell carcinoma. V usage is TRBV25-1 and J usage is TRBJ1-3, with TRBD1 matching 8 bases. This material consisted of blood, taken from a patient whose treatment included radiotherapy and nephrectomy. DNA for the CDR3: TGTGCCAGCAACTCAGGGGGCCTCTCTGGAAACACCATATATTTT. Encoded protein: CASNSGGLSGNTIYF. The full variable domain, in which reference TRBV25-1 and TRBJ1-3 provide the parts outside the CDR3, is EADIYQTPRYLVIGTGKKITLECSQTMGHDKMYWYQQDPGMELHLIHYSYGVNSTEKGDLSSESTVSRIRTEHFPLTLESARPSHTSQYLCASNSGGLSGNTIYFGEGSWLTVV.